The T cell receptor beta chain described here comes from a study of early stage breast cancer tumors. Whole-study context: Most of the 16 invasive tumors were ER+, PR+ and HER2-.

Some clones are missing from TCRdb's copy, which holds only in-frame ones; the method was immunoSEQ multiplex PCR. The sample lists about 30,000 clones, roughly two thirds occurring once. CDR3 length: 18 amino acids. Unmatched junction bases numbered 18, after V lost 6 bases and J lost 6 bases. CDR1 is LGHNA, CDR2 YSLEER, per germline. The chain joins TRBV4-3 to TRBJ2-2; 8 bases are shared with TRBD2. The sequence was obtained from a person in their fifties with breast cancer. What was sequenced was blood. The CDR3 coding sequence is TGCGCCAGCAGACCCGGGACTAGTGGGTTGGGTCGGTCCGGGGAGCTGTTTTTT. Its translation is CASRPGTSGLGRSGELFF.